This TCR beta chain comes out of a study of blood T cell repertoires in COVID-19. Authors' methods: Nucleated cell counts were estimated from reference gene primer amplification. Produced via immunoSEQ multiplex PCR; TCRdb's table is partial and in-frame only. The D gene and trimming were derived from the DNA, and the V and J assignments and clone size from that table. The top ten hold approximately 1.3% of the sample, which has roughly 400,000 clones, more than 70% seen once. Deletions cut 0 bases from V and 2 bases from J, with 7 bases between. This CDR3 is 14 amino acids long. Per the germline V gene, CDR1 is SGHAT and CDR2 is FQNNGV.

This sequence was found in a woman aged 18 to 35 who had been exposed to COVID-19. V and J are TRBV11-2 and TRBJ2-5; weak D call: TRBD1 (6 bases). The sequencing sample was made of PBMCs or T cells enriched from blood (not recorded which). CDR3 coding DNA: TGTGCCAGCAGCTTAGAGGGACATCAAGAGACCCAGTACTTC. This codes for CASSLEGHQETQYF. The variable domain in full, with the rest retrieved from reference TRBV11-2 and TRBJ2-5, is EAGVAQSPRYKIIEKRQSVAFWCNPISGHATLYWYQQILGQGPKLLIQFQNNGVVDDSQLPKDRFSAERLKGVDSTLKIQPAKLEDSAVYLCASSLEGHQETQYFGPGTRLLVL.